This T cell receptor beta chain comes out of a study of blood T cell repertoires in COVID-19. Study as a whole: Italy, Spain and the United States were the sources of the convalescent and acute COVID-19 samples.

The germline gives CDR1 SGHTA, CDR2 FQGNSA. There are 15 residues in the CDR3. Losses at the gene ends were 5 bases for V and 0 bases for J; bases not matched to a gene: 3. In the original processing: Reference gene primer amplification gave nucleated cell count estimates. Generated by immunoSEQ multiplex PCR, the TCRdb table keeps only in-frame clones and is missing some. The V and J calls and clone size come from that table; D and trimming were worked out from the DNA. The sample has around 140,000 clones; approximately 84% are singletons. The TCR comes from a human donor in a cohort sampled during active COVID-19. Material for sequencing was peripheral blood. The chain recombines TRBV7-2 with TRBJ2-2, with TRBD1 matching over 7 bases. The CDR3 sequence: CASSPQGTNTGELFF. CDR3 nucleotides: TGTGCCAGCAGCCCACAGGGGACGAACACCGGGGAGCTGTTTTTT.